Shown below are 29 T cell receptor beta chains from a single sample sequenced in a study of T cells after somatic rescue of genetic block (dated by TCRdb to the early 2020s). Library construction relied on the immunoSEQ multiplex PCR assay. Imported from immuneACCESS, the table was reduced by TCRdb to in-frame sequences with V and J called. These copies leave out some clones; in studies compared against another copy, an unresolved V gene accounts for under half, and the cause of the remainder is not known. This sample lists approximately 88,000 clones; just under 90% were detected once. Of the sample, approximately 1.5% is held by the ten largest clones. Input material: peripheral blood mononuclear cells (PBMCs). The source is a woman aged 18 to 35.

The count of this clone is one. The chain uses TRBV19 and TRBJ1-5; a weak D match, TRBD1 (5 bases). Between the trimmed V and J ends, which lost 6 bases and 3 bases, there was a span of 15 bases. The length of the CDR3 is 15 residues. Germline lookup yields CDR1 LNHDA and CDR2 SQIVND (reference sequence). CDR3 sequence reads: CASRTGRGYNQPQHF. CDR3 bases: TGTGCCAGTAGAACCGGACGGGGGTACAATCAGCCCCAGCATTTT.

This chain joins TRBV5-1 and TRBJ1-1, with TRBD1 matching 10 bases. Trimming removed 2 bases from V and 4 bases from J; junction bases left unmatched: 5. The germline gives CDR1 SGHRS, CDR2 YFSETQ. The CDR3 is made up of 15 amino acids. CDR3 in DNA: TGCGCCAGCAGCTTATCCGGGACAGGGGCCACTGAAGCTTTCTTT. This translates into CASSLSGTGATEAFF. The full variable domain, its missing parts supplied by reference TRBV5-1 and TRBJ1-1, is KAGVTQTPRYLIKTRGQQVTLSCSPISGHRSVSWYQQTPGQGLQFLFEYFSETQRNKGNFPGRFSGRQFSNSRSEMNVSTLELGDSALYLCASSLSGTGATEAFFGQGTRLTVV.

The genes are TRBV6-1 and TRBJ2-1; TRBD2 agrees at 11 bases. The V gene end was trimmed by 6 bases and the J gene end by 7 bases; junction bases not matched to a gene: 8. From germline, CDR1 is MNHNS and CDR2 SASEGT. The CDR3 spans 15 residues. The CDR3 sequence: CASRALAGGENEQFF. The CDR3 DNA reads as TGTGCCAGCAGGGCCCTAGCGGGAGGAGAGAATGAGCAGTTCTTC.

The V call is TRBV2, the J call TRBJ2-3, with D unclear. V was trimmed by 9 bases and J by 4 bases, leaving 8 bases between them. CDR1 and CDR2 from the germline V gene are SNHLY and FYNNEI. CDR3 length: 11 residues. In DNA, the CDR3 is TGTGCCAGGGCTCGGGCAGATACGCAGTATTTT. This translates into CARARADTQYF.

The V gene is TRBV6-1, the J gene TRBJ1-2; the D is unclear. Germline CDR1 is MNHNS and CDR2 is SASEGT. The CDR3 covers 14 residues. V was clipped by 5 bases and J by 13 bases, with 23 bases between them. The CDR3 nucleotides are TGTGCCAGCAGTTTCGGCCACGGGGAACCCGGTTTCACCTTC. Protein product: CASSFGHGEPGFTF.

The rearrangement joins TRBV10-3 to TRBJ1-2; D is perhaps TRBD1 (6 bases). The V gene lost 10 bases and the J gene lost 2 bases, with 17 bases spanning the gap. Germline values: CDR1 ENHRY, CDR2 SYGVKD. CDR3 size: 14 residues. CDR3 bases: TGTGCCACTCAATTGACAGGAGAAAACTATGGCTACACCTTC. It specifies CATQLTGENYGYTF.

The J gene is TRBJ1-2, the V gene TRBV30, with D possibly TRBD1 on 5 matching bases. Trimming removed 4 bases at V and 8 bases at J, with 17 bases between. Germline loops: CDR1 GTSNPN, CDR2 SVGIG (reference sequence). This CDR3 comprises 13 residues. CDR3 DNA sequence: TGTGCCTGGACCATAAGGGGAGGAGGGGGCTACACCTTC. This sequence encodes CAWTIRGGGGYTF. Based on the CDR3 plus reference TRBV30 and TRBJ1-2, the full variable domain is SQTIHQWPATLVQPVGSPLSLECTVEGTSNPNLYWYRQAAGRGLQLLFYSVGIGQISSEVPQNLSASRPQDRQFILSSKKLLLSDSGFYLCAWTIRGGGGYTFGSGTRLTVV.

Only one count was recorded for this clone. The chain uses TRBV7-9 and TRBJ2-7, with TRBD2 matching 7 bases. V shed 3 bases, J shed 7 bases, and the junction held 6 bases outside the gene matches. Per germline, CDR1 SEHNR and CDR2 FQNEAQ (reference sequence). The CDR3 is 13 residues long. The CDR3 nucleotides read TGTGCCAGCAGCTTCGGGCGGGAGAGGGAGCAGTACTTC. Encoded protein: CASSFGREREQYF.

This clone was observed a single time. This chain connects TRBV11-3 to TRBJ2-1; 12 bases fit TRBD2. CDR1 SGHNT and CDR2 YENEEA come from the germline V gene. J lost 12 bases, V lost 1 base, and 19 bases had no gene match. The CDR3 is 19 residues long. CDR3 nucleotides: TGTGCCAGCAGCTTAGGGGCTAGCGGGAGGGCTTTTGCAGCAATGTCGCAGTTCTTC. Translation gives CASSLGASGRAFAAMSQFF. Complete variable domain (other parts from reference TRBV11-3 and TRBJ2-1): EAGVVQSPRYKIIEKKQPVAFWCNPISGHNTLYWYLQNLGQGPELLIRYENEEAVDDSQLPKDRFSAERLKGVDSTLKIQPAELGDSAVYLCASSLGASGRAFAAMSQFFGPGTRLTVL.

This clone was recorded only once. At one end the junction does not follow the germline gene, possibly because of a read error. The chain uses TRBV15 and TRBJ2-4; D might be TRBD2 (6 bases). The CDR3 length is 12 residues. Germline V CDR1 and CDR2: LNHNV, YYDKDF (reference sequence). The CDR3 spells CATSSLSGQELF. The CDR3 DNA is TGTGCCACCAGCAGCTTGAGCGGGCAAGAGCTATTC.

The chain combines TRBV2 with TRBJ2-7, with 9 positions matching TRBD1. J lost 4 bases, V lost 6 bases, and 1 base had no gene match. The CDR3 covers 12 residues. Germline CDR1 and CDR2: SNHLY and FYNNEI. CDR3 loop: CASRDRGYEQYF. The CDR3 DNA follows: TGTGCCAGCAGGGACAGGGGTTACGAGCAGTACTTC.

This clone has a single count. V usage is TRBV9 and J usage is TRBJ2-7; TRBD2 agrees at 13 bases. The CDR3 runs 16 residues. With 4 bases clipped from V and 0 bases from J, the junction kept 4 bases outside the gene matches. Germline assignment: CDR1 SGDLS and CDR2 YYNGEE. The chain's CDR3 is CASSPRLAGGSYEQYF. The CDR3 DNA follows: TGTGCCAGCAGCCCGAGACTAGCGGGAGGCTCCTACGAGCAGTACTTC.

The chain combines TRBV15 with TRBJ2-3, with D possibly called TRBD1 or TRBD2 (5 bases each). The germline gives CDR1 LNHNV, CDR2 YYDKDF (reference sequence). The length of the CDR3 is 13 residues. Trimming stripped 8 bases from V and 4 bases from J, with 13 bases between. In nucleotides, the CDR3 is TGTGCCACCGGGACCGTGCTGGCAGATACGCAGTATTTT. Translation: CATGTVLADTQYF.

Regarding this clone: In this CDR3 the conserved last residue, phenylalanine or tryptophan, is missing, so a read error is likely. The rearrangement joins TRBV11-2 to TRBJ2-7; 12 bases match TRBD2. Looked up from germline, CDR1 is SGHAT and CDR2 is FQNNGV. CDR3 length equals 18 residues. Trimming cost V 6 bases and J 2 bases; bases outside gene matches: 14. The CDR3 loop reads CASRNLRLAGGIPYEQYL. The CDR3 nucleotides are TGTGCCAGCAGAAACCTCCGGCTAGCGGGGGGGATCCCCTACGAGCAGTACCTC.

This clone was observed once. At one of its ends the junction is not consistent with the germline gene, which may arise from a read error. The chain couples TRBV28 to TRBJ2-7, with TRBD2 as a possible D gene (6 bases). Germline V gene lookup returns CDR1 MDHEN and CDR2 SYDVKM. CDR3 length: 14 residues. DNA for the CDR3: TGTGCCAGCAGTTTTCCTCGGGACTCCCACGAGCAGTACTTC. Translating it yields CASSFPRDSHEQYF.

The chain links TRBV5-1 to TRBJ2-7, with 10 bases identical to TRBD1. Trimming removed 4 bases from V and 5 bases from J; junction bases left unmatched: 6. CDR1 SGHRS and CDR2 YFSETQ come from the germline V gene. This CDR3 region has 14 residues. The CDR3 protein is CASSRRQGADEQYF. CDR3 DNA: TGCGCCAGCAGCCGTAGACAGGGGGCGGACGAGCAGTACTTC.

The rearrangement uses TRBV27 and TRBJ2-1, with no clear D. The CDR3 extends over 13 amino acids. Germline V gene data show CDR1 as MNHEY and CDR2 as SMNVEV (reference sequence). The V gene lost 2 bases and the J gene lost 6 bases, with 8 bases spanning the gap. CDR3 in amino acids: CASSLGSGNEQFF. The CDR3 DNA reads TGTGCCAGCAGTTTAGGTTCAGGCAATGAGCAGTTCTTC.

The rearrangement joins TRBV18 to TRBJ1-2, with D hard to call. This CDR3 comprises 12 residues. V lost 1 base and J 3 bases, leaving 3 bases between the germline ends. Germline values: CDR1 KGHSH, CDR2 LQKENI. The CDR3 sequence: CASSPRDYGYTF. CDR3 nucleotide sequence: TGTGCCAGCTCACCACGGGACTATGGCTACACCTTC.

The CDR3 nucleotides are TGTGCCAGTAGTGCCGGGCGCAGCTACGAGCAGTACTTC. Residues: CASSAGRSYEQYF. V gene TRBV19 combines with J gene TRBJ2-7; D remains ambiguous. V lost 5 bases and J lost 3, with 11 bases in between. The CDR3 is 13 residues long. Germline loops: CDR1 LNHDA, CDR2 SQIVND (reference sequence).

The V gene is TRBV27, the J gene TRBJ2-1; D gene uncertain. V lost 6 bases and J lost 4, with 4 bases in between. This CDR3 spans 11 amino acids. Germline CDR1 is MNHEY and CDR2 is SMNVEV (reference sequence). CDR3 region: CASSLYNEQFF. The CDR3 DNA reads TGTGCCAGCAGCCTTTACAATGAGCAGTTCTTC.

This clone turned up a few times. The rearrangement joins TRBV27 to TRBJ1-5; D uncertain. The CDR3 totals 13 residues. V lost 3 bases and J lost 1, with 4 bases in between. The germline V gene encodes CDR1 MNHEY and CDR2 SMNVEV (reference sequence). CDR3 in amino acids: CASSLGSNQPQHF. CDR3 bases: TGTGCCAGCAGTTTGGGAAGCAATCAGCCCCAGCATTTT.

The V call is TRBV6-6, the J call TRBJ2-1, with D possibly being TRBD1 (5 bases). V was pared by 0 bases and J by 1 base, with 10 bases between. The V gene's germline CDR1 is MNHNY and CDR2 SVGAGI (reference sequence). The CDR3 is 16 amino acids. CDR3 in DNA: TGTGCCAGCAGTTACTCTCCTAGGGGTTCCTACAATGAGCAGTTCTTC. This codes for CASSYSPRGSYNEQFF.

This rearrangement joins TRBV5-8 to TRBJ2-3, with TRBD2 as a possible D gene (6 bases). The ends were cut back, 2 bases at V and 2 bases at J, with 9 bases in the middle. CDR3 length equals 14 residues. Germline CDR1 SGHTS, CDR2 YDEGEE. CDR3 DNA sequence: TGTGCCAGCAGCTTCGGGGGAATCACAGATACGCAGTATTTT. Encoded protein: CASSFGGITDTQYF.

The V call is TRBV9, the J call TRBJ2-1, with D perhaps matching TRBD2 (6 bases). This CDR3 is built from 15 residues. V was cut by 0 bases and J by 5 bases, with 12 bases left in between. The germline CDR1 and CDR2 sequences are SGDLS and YYNGEE. CDR3 region: CASSVESGPHNEQFF. CDR3 DNA sequence: TGTGCCAGCAGCGTAGAAAGCGGGCCCCACAATGAGCAGTTCTTC.

The chain carries TRBV11-3 and TRBJ1-4; 7 bases are a match to TRBD1. Per germline, CDR1 SGHNT and CDR2 YENEEA. V dropped 5 bases and J dropped 8; count of bases not matched to a gene: 8. This CDR3 is built from 14 residues. The CDR3 sequence is CASSAGQSAEKLFF. The CDR3 DNA reads as TGTGCCAGCAGCGCGGGACAGTCAGCCGAAAAACTGTTTTTT. Full variable domain (remainder filled in from reference TRBV11-3 and TRBJ1-4): EAGVVQSPRYKIIEKKQPVAFWCNPISGHNTLYWYLQNLGQGPELLIRYENEEAVDDSQLPKDRFSAERLKGVDSTLKIQPAELGDSAVYLCASSAGQSAEKLFFGSGTQLSVL.

The J gene is TRBJ2-7, the V gene TRBV29-1; the match to TRBD1 covers 7 bases. With 7 bases clipped from V and 1 base from J, the junction kept 7 bases outside the gene matches. Germline CDR1 is SQVTM and CDR2 is ANQGSEA. This CDR3 region has 13 residues. The CDR3 here is CSAVGQESYEQYF. CDR3 DNA: TGCAGCGCCGTCGGACAGGAGTCCTACGAGCAGTACTTC.

V gene TRBV19 combines with J gene TRBJ1-5, with D unclear. This CDR3 is built from 15 residues. Germline V gene lookup returns CDR1 LNHDA and CDR2 SQIVND (reference sequence). Trimming pared 10 bases from V and 0 bases from J, leaving 16 bases between. The CDR3 DNA is TGTGCCACCGAAGTCCATTTTAATAGCAATCAGCCCCAGCATTTT. As protein: CATEVHFNSNQPQHF.

The CDR3 region has the DNA TGCGCCAGCAGCTGGGGACTAGCGCAGGATGAGCAGTTCTTC. Amino acid sequence: CASSWGLAQDEQFF. The chain has TRBV5-1 and TRBJ2-1, with 10 bases identical to TRBD2. The CDR3 extends over 14 amino acids. Germline V CDR1 and CDR2: SGHRS, YFSETQ. V lost 3 bases to trimming and J lost 8 bases; unmatched junction nucleotides: 5.

The J gene is TRBJ1-2, the V gene TRBV18, with D possibly matching TRBD1 (5 bases). Per germline, CDR1 KGHSH and CDR2 LQKENI. The V and J ends lost 3 bases and 6 bases respectively, with 23 bases between them. The CDR3 is 17 amino acids. CDR3 residues: CASSPPSRQGGVNGYTF. The CDR3 DNA sequence: TGTGCCAGCTCACCCCCCAGTCGCCAGGGCGGCGTTAATGGCTACACCTTC.